This entry features one T cell receptor beta chain sequence. The data are from a study of PD-L1 blockade in urothelial cancer. As for the study in general: At 3 weeks after treatment start (second dose) and again at 6 weeks, blood was analyzed.

Using immunoSEQ multiplex PCR, the repertoire was profiled, and TCRdb retains in-frame clones only, with some absent. The sample consists of tens of thousands of clones, 75% to 95% of them appearing once. Time point meaning: peripheral blood 6 weeks after treatment start. Patients yielded 1 to 8 samples each, pretreatment and on-treatment. Germline loops: CDR1 SEHNR, CDR2 FQNEAQ (reference sequence). The CDR3 length is 15 residues. The J segment lost 4 bases and the V segment lost 4 bases, leaving 8 bases of the junction unmatched. The chain uses TRBV7-9 and TRBJ2-3, with TRBD2 identical over 7 bases. The receptor was isolated from a man in his 70s with urothelial cancer. The material sequenced was PBMCs, taken around atezolizumab (anti-PD-L1) treatment. Here the CDR3 reads CASSSSSGLADTQYF. The CDR3 DNA reads TGTGCCAGCAGCTCTTCTAGCGGCCTGGCAGATACGCAGTATTTT.